This T cell receptor beta chain came from a study of technical replicates of blood from a handful of donors. Germline CDR1 is LGHNA and CDR2 is YNFKEQ. This CDR3 is 16 amino acids long. Trimming removed 1 base from V and 3 bases from J, with 13 bases in between. Repertoires were generated with immunoSEQ multiplex PCR, while TCRdb's copy carries only in-frame clones and drops some. The profile shows roughly 70,000 clones, just over 90% of them singletons. The chain is built from TRBV4-2 and TRBJ2-1; D is perhaps TRBD2 (5 bases). The receptor was derived from a human donor in good health. Some clones in this sample may be carry-over from other donors' samples. Sequenced: PBMCs. CDR3 DNA: TGTGCCAGCAGCCAAGCTAGCCTACGTGGCTACAATGAGCAGTTCTTC. This encodes CASSQASLRGYNEQFF.